Below are 10 T cell receptor beta chains sequenced from a single sample in a study of cytomegalovirus exposure and HLA in healthy donors. The table came from immunoSEQ multiplex PCR; TCRdb's copy has only in-frame clones and leaves some out. The table lists about 200,000 clones, around 78% of them singletons, with 5.5% to 7% in the top ten. Sequenced: PBMCs. Receptors originate from a woman under 30 in good health and CMV-seronegative.

This clone appeared once. The J gene is TRBJ1-4, the V gene TRBV2; D possibly corresponds to TRBD1 (5 bases). Trimming took off 6 bases at V and 2 bases at J, with 13 bases between the two ends. Germline V gives CDR1 SNHLY, CDR2 FYNNEI. CDR3 size: 15 residues. DNA for the CDR3: TGTGCCAGCAGCCGGTGGGACGCTACTAATGAAAAACTGTTTTTT. Protein sequence: CASSRWDATNEKLFF. Full variable domain (outside the CDR3, taken from reference TRBV2 and TRBJ1-4): EPEVTQTPSHQVTQMGQEVILRCVPISNHLYFYWYRQILGQKVEFLVSFYNNEISEKSEIFDDQFSVERPDGSNFTLKIRSTKLEDSAMYFCASSRWDATNEKLFFGSGTQLSVL.

J is TRBJ1-1 and V is TRBV2; D gene ambiguous. There are 12 residues in the CDR3. The V gene lost 4 bases and the J gene lost 7 bases, with 10 bases spanning the gap. CDR1 is SNHLY and CDR2 is FYNNEI in the germline V gene. The CDR3 here is CASSVAGFEAFF. The CDR3 nucleotides are TGTGCCAGCAGTGTCGCCGGTTTTGAAGCTTTCTTT.

The chain is built from TRBV9 and TRBJ2-2; the D is unclear. From germline, CDR1 is SGDLS and CDR2 YYNGEE. The CDR3 is made up of 14 amino acids. The V gene lost 3 bases and the J gene lost 7 bases, with 13 bases spanning the gap. The CDR3 region has the DNA TGTGCCAGCAGCGCCCAGGATACCGGCGGGGAGCTGTTTTTT. Residues: CASSAQDTGGELFF. The full variable domain, completed using reference TRBV9 and TRBJ2-2, is DSGVTQTPKHLITATGQRVTLRCSPRSGDLSVYWYQQSLDQGLQFLIQYYNGEERAKGNILERFSAQQFPDLHSELNLSSLELGDSALYFCASSAQDTGGELFFGEGSRLTVL.

The chain couples TRBV27 to TRBJ2-3; 7 bases map to TRBD2. This CDR3 contains 14 residues. Germline CDR1 reads MNHEY; CDR2 reads SMNVEV (reference sequence). V shed 5 bases and J 2 bases; nucleotides not matched to a gene: 4. The CDR3: CASSQLAVTDTQYF. DNA of the CDR3: TGTGCCAGCAGTCAGCTAGCGGTCACAGATACGCAGTATTTT.

J is TRBJ1-1 and V is TRBV4-1, with D possibly TRBD1 on 6 matching bases. V was pared by 0 bases and J by 5 bases, with 7 bases between. The CDR3 runs to 13 residues. The germline gives CDR1 MGHRA, CDR2 YSYEKL. The CDR3 DNA follows: TGCGCCAGCAGCCAAGAGAGGGGGACTGAAGCTTTCTTT. Translating gives CASSQERGTEAFF.

This clone appeared once. The chain carries TRBV7-8 and TRBJ2-7, with D possibly matching TRBD1 (5 bases). Germline CDR1 SGHVS, CDR2 FQNEAQ. CDR3 length: 14 amino acids. Trimming took off 2 bases at V and 0 bases at J, with 8 bases between the two ends. The CDR3 spells CASSLSDSSYEQYF. CDR3 nucleotides: TGTGCCAGCAGCTTATCCGACAGCTCCTACGAGCAGTACTTC.

The CDR3 coding sequence is TGCAGCGTTGAAACGTGGCTTGGCACCGGGGAGCTGTTTTTT. Protein product: CSVETWLGTGELFF. V gene TRBV29-1 combines with J gene TRBJ2-2; no clear D gene. The CDR3 spans 14 residues. V was shortened by 2 bases and J by 4 bases, with 11 bases between the two germline ends. The germline gives CDR1 SQVTM, CDR2 ANQGSEA.

This clone was seen ten or more times. The rearrangement joins TRBV5-1 to TRBJ2-7; D is possibly TRBD1 (6 bases). CDR1 is SGHRS and CDR2 is YFSETQ in the germline V gene. CDR3 size: 14 residues. Between the trimmed V and J ends, which lost 2 bases and 6 bases, there was a span of 15 bases. This CDR3 reads CASSFTGLYGEQYF. In nucleotides, the CDR3 is TGCGCCAGCAGCTTCACAGGGCTGTACGGCGAGCAGTACTTC. Full variable domain (missing parts from reference TRBV5-1 and TRBJ2-7): KAGVTQTPRYLIKTRGQQVTLSCSPISGHRSVSWYQQTPGQGLQFLFEYFSETQRNKGNFPGRFSGRQFSNSRSEMNVSTLELGDSALYLCASSFTGLYGEQYFGPGTRLTVT.

This chain links TRBV4-1 with TRBJ1-1; D gene uncertain. Deletions cut 3 bases from V and 3 bases from J, with 2 bases between. Germline assignment: CDR1 MGHRA and CDR2 YSYEKL. The CDR3 extends over 11 amino acids. In nucleotides, the CDR3 is TGCGCCAGCAGCCATTACACTGAAGCTTTCTTT. Its protein is CASSHYTEAFF.

V usage is TRBV27 and J usage is TRBJ2-1, with 8 bases matching TRBD2. The CDR3 sequence is 15 residues long. CDR1 is MNHEY, CDR2 SMNVEV, per germline (reference sequence). The junction had 11 bases not matched to a gene; V was cut back by 11 bases and J by 2 bases. The DNA of the CDR3 is TGTGCCGTCGGGGGGGCGAGTAAGACCTACAATGAGCAGTTCTTC. Translation gives CAVGGASKTYNEQFF.